This TCR beta chain was sequenced during a study of cytotoxic CD8 clonotypes in ibrutinib-treated CLL. Clones were read by immunoSEQ multiplex PCR, and TCRdb kept only the in-frame ones, dropping some. The profile shows fewer than 80,000 clones, 45% to 60% of them singletons. The junction had 9 bases not matched to a gene; V was cut back by 4 bases and J by 9 bases. Germline CDR1 reads MNHEY; CDR2 reads SMNVEV (reference sequence). The CDR3 contains 14 residues. About 2 micrograms of genomic DNA from cryopreserved PBMCs went into TCR beta libraries. This material consisted of PBMCs, taken after 12 months of ibrutinib treatment. The rearrangement uses TRBV27 and TRBJ2-1, with TRBD1 matching over 7 bases. The sequence was obtained from a human donor with chronic lymphocytic leukemia. CDR3 loop: CASSSGTVVSEQFF. The DNA for the CDR3 is TGTGCCAGCAGTTCAGGGACAGTCGTGAGTGAGCAGTTCTTC.